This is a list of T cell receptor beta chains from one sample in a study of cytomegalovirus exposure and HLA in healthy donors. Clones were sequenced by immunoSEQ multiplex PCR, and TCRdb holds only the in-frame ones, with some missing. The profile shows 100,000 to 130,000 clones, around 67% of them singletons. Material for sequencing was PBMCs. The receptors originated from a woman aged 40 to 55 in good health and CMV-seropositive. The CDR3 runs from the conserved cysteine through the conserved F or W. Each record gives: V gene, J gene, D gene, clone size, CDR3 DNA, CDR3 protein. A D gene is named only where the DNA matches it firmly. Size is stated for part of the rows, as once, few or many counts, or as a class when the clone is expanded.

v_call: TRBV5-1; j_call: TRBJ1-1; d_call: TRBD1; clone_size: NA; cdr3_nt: TGCGCCAGCAGCCATGACAGGGCGAACACTGAAGCTTTCTTT; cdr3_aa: CASSHDRANTEAFF
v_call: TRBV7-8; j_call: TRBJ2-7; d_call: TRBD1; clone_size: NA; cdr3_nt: TGTGCCAGCAGCCCTCGGGACAGGAAGGAGCAGTACTTC; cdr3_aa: CASSPRDRKEQYF
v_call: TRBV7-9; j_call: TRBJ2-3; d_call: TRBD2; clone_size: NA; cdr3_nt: TGTGCCAGCAGGAAAGGACTAGTAGGTGCGCAGTATTTT; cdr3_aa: CASRKGLVGAQYF
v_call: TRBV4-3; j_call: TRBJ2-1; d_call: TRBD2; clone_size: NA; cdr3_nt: TGCGCCAGCAGCCAAGAGACCCCACTAGCGGGGCTCAATGAGCAGTTCTTC; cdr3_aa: CASSQETPLAGLNEQFF
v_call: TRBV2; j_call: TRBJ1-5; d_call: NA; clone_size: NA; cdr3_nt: TGTGCCAGCAGATTCGGGGGTGGGAATCAGCCCCAGCATTTT; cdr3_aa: CASRFGGGNQPQHF
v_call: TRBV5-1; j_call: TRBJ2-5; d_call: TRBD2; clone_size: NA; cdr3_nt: TGCGCCAGCAGACCGGGACTAGCGGGAGAGACCCAGTACTTC; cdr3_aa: CASRPGLAGETQYF
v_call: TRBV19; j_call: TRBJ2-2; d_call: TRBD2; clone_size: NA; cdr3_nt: TGTGCCAGTAGTTCGGGACTAGCGGGGGGGAACACCGGGGAGCTGTTTTTT; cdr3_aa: CASSSGLAGGNTGELFF
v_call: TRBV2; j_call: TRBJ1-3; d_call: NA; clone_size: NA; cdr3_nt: TGTGCCTCCCGGCGGGGGCCTGGAAACACCATATATTTT; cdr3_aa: CASRRGPGNTIYF
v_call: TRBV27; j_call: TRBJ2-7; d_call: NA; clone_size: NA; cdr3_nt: TGTGCCAGCAGTTCTCTAGGACAGCCTTACTACGAGCAGTACTTC; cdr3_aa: CASSSLGQPYYEQYF
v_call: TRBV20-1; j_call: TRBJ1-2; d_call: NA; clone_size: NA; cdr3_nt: TGCAGTCCCGGACTAAGATATGGCTACACCTTC; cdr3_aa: CSPGLRYGYTF
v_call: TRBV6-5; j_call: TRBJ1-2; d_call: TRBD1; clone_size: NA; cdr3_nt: TGTGCCAGCAAAGACAGGGTCAAGGACTATGGCTACACCTTC; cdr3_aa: CASKDRVKDYGYTF
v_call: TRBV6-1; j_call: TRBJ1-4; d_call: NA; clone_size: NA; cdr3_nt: TGTGCCAGCAGTGAATCGGCGGGTAATGAAAAACTGTTTTTT; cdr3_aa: CASSESAGNEKLFF
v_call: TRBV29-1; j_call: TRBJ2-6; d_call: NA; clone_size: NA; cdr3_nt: TGCAGCGCCGTAGGGACTGAGGACTCTGGGGCCAACGTCCTGACTTTC; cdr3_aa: CSAVGTEDSGANVLTF
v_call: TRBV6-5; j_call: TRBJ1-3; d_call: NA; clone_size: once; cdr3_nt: TGTGCCAGCAGTTCCCCCCGGGTCGGCTCTGGAAACACCATATATTTT; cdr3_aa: CASSSPRVGSGNTIYF
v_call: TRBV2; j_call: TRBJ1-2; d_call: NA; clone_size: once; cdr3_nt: TGTGCCAGCAGTGCCCAACAGGACAGCTATGGCTACACCTTC; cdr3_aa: CASSAQQDSYGYTF
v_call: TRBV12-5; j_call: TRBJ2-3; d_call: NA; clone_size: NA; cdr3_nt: TGTGCTAGTGCCCCGAGGGGGTCGGAGACAGATACGCAGTATTTT; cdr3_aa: CASAPRGSETDTQYF
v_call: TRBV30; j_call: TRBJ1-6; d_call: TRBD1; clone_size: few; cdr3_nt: TGTGCCTGGAAATCTCAGGGGGTTGGTTCACCCCTCCACTTT; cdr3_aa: CAWKSQGVGSPLHF
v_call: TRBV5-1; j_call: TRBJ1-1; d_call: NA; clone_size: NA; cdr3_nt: TGCGCCAGCACGGACACCTTGAACACTGAAGCTTTCTTT; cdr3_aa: CASTDTLNTEAFF
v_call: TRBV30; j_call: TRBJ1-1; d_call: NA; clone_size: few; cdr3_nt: TGTGCCTGGAGTGCCCCCTTAGGCGAGGGATCGAACACTGAAGCTTTCTTT; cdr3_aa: CAWSAPLGEGSNTEAFF
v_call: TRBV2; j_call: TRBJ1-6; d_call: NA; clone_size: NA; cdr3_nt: TGTGCCAGCAACCAAGCTAGTTCACCCCTCCACTTT; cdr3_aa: CASNQASSPLHF
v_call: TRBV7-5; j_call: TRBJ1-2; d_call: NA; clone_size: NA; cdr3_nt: TGTGCCAGAAGCTTAGGTACAGGGGATGTCGACTATGGCTACACCTTC; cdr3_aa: CARSLGTGDVDYGYTF
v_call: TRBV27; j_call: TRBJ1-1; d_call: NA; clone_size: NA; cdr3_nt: TGTGCCAGCAGTTTACGACCGGGCCAGGGCACTGAAGCTTTCTTT; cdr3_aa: CASSLRPGQGTEAFF
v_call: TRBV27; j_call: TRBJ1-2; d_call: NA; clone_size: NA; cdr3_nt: TGTGCCAGCAGTTCAGGCACTTTATATGGCTACACCTTC; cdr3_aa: CASSSGTLYGYTF
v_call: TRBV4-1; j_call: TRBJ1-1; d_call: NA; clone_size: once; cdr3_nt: TGCGCCAGCAGCCAAGATAGGCAGGGAGGCACTGAAGCTTTCTTT; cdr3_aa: CASSQDRQGGTEAFF
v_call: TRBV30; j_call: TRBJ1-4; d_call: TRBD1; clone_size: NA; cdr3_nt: TGTGCCTGGAGCCTCGCGCGGACAGGGACTAATGAAAAACTGTTTTTT; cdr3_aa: CAWSLARTGTNEKLFF
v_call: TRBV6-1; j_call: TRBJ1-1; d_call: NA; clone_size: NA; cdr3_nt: TGTGCCAGCAGTGATACGGGGGTCCTGAACACTGAAGCTTTCTTT; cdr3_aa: CASSDTGVLNTEAFF
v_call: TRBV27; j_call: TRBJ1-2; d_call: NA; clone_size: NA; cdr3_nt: TGTGCCAGCAGTTTCTCAGGATTGCCTGGGCCCTATGGCTACACCTTC; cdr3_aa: CASSFSGLPGPYGYTF
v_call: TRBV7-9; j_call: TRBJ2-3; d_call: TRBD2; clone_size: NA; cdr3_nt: TGTGCCAGCAGCTTAGCCTCCGGAGGAGCGGGGGGCCTTGGTTTT; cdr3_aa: CASSLASGGAGGLGF
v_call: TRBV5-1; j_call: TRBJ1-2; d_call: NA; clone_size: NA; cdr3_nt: TGCGCCAGCAGCTTGAGAGTTGATCCAGGGAACTATGGCTACACCTTC; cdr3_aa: CASSLRVDPGNYGYTF
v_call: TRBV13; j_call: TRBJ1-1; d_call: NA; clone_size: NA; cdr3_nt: TGTGCCAGCAGCTTCGCGGAGAACACTGAAGCTTTCTTT; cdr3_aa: CASSFAENTEAFF
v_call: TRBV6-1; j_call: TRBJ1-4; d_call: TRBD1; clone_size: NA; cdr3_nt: TGTGCCAGCAGTGATTCCGGGACAGGGCGCGAAAAACTGTTTTTT; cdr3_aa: CASSDSGTGREKLFF
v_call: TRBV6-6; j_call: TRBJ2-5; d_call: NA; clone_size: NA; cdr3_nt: TGTGCCAGCAATTACGAGCGGTTAGGCGAGACCCAGTACTTC; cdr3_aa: CASNYERLGETQYF
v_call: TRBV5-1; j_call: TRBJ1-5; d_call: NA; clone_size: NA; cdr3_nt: TGCGCCAGCAGCTTGGGCGTCGGGAATCAGCCCCAGCATTTT; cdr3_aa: CASSLGVGNQPQHF
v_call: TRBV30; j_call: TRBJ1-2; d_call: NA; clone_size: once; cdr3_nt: TGTGCCTGGAGTGCGAACTATGGCTACACCTTC; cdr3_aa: CAWSANYGYTF
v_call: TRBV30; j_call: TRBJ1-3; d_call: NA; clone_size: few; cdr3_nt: TGTGCCTGGAGTGTAAAGCACTCACTTGGAAACACCATATATTTT; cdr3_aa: CAWSVKHSLGNTIYF
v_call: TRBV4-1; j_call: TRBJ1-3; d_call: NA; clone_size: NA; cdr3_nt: TGCGCCAGCAGCCAAGGGCCAGGCAGGGGTGGAAACACCATATATTTT; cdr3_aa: CASSQGPGRGGNTIYF
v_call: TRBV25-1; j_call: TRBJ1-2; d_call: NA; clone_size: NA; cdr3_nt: TGTGCCAGCAGTACCCAACAGGGCCACTATGGCTACACCTTC; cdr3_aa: CASSTQQGHYGYTF
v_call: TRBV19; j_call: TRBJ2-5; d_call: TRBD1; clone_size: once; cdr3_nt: TGTGCCAGTAGTCCTCAACGACAGGGCCTGGGAGAGACCCAGTACTTC; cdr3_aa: CASSPQRQGLGETQYF
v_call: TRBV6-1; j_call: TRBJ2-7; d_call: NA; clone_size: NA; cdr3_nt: TGTGCCAGCACGAGGACCGGGGTTGAGTGGCACGAGCAGTACTTC; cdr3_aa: CASTRTGVEWHEQYF
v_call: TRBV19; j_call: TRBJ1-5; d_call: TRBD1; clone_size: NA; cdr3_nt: TGTGCCAGTATCGGGCAGGGGGTTCAGCCCCAGCATTTT; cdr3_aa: CASIGQGVQPQHF
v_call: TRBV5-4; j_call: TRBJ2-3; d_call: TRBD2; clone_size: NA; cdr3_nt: TGTGCCAGCAGCTCGACTAGCGGGGCAGATACGCAGTATTTT; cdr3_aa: CASSSTSGADTQYF
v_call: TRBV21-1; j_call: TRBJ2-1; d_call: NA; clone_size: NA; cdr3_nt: TGTGTCTGCCCAGGCGGGGATTACAATGAGCAGTTCTTC; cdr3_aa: CVCPGGDYNEQFF
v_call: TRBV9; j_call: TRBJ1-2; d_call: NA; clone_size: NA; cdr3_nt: TGTGCCAGCAGCGTAGACGGTGGCGGATCCGACTATGGCTACACCTTC; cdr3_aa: CASSVDGGGSDYGYTF
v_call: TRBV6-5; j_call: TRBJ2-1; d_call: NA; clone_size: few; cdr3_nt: TGTGCCAGCAGGGGGGGACCCTACAATGAGCAGTTCTTC; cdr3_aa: CASRGGPYNEQFF
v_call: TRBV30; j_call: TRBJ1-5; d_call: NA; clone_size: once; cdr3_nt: TGTGCCTGGAGTGTTTACGGAGATCAGCCCCAGCATTTT; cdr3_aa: CAWSVYGDQPQHF
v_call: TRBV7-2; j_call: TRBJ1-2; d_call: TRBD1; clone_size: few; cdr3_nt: TGTGCCAGCAGCCCTGACAGGGACTCTAACTATGGCTACACCTTC; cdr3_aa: CASSPDRDSNYGYTF
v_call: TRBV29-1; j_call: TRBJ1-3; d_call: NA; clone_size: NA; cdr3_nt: TGCAGCGTTGGAAGGCCAGGGGGAAACACCATATATTTT; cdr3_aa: CSVGRPGGNTIYF
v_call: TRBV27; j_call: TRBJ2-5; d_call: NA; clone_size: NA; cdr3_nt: TGTGCCAGCAGTAGTATCGGAGGGAAGGAGACCCAGTACTTC; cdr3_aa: CASSSIGGKETQYF
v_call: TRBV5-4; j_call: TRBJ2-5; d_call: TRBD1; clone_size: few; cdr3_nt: TGTGCCAGCAGCCCAGGGGGAAGGAAAGAGACCCAGTACTTC; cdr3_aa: CASSPGGRKETQYF
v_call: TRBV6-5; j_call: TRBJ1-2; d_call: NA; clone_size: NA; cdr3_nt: TGTGCCAGCAGTCAGGGGAACTATGGCTACACCTTC; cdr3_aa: CASSQGNYGYTF
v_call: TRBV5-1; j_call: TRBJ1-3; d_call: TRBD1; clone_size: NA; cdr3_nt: TGCGCCAGCAGCTTGGAGGGACAGGGGATCCCCGGAAACACCATATATTTT; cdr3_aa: CASSLEGQGIPGNTIYF